Here is one T cell receptor beta chain with its context. The data were taken from a study of blood T cell repertoires in COVID-19. Study-wide background: Acute and convalescent COVID-19 samples came from the United States, Italy and Spain. Sample material is recorded as cDNA or gDNA derived from T cells, B-cell-depleted T cells, or PBMCs.

Germline CDR1 reads MGHDK; CDR2 reads SYGVNS. The CDR3 consists of 16 residues. V was pared by 1 base and J by 0 bases, with 12 bases between. Source study methods: Amplification of reference gene primers provided the estimated nucleated cell counts. Sequencing used immunoSEQ multiplex PCR; TCRdb keeps in-frame clones, though not all of them. Clone size and V and J calls were adopted from that table, with D and trimming inferred from the DNA. Of 55,000 to 70,000 clones detected, about 78% appear once; the ten largest clones hold approximately 4.9%. The sequence came from a human donor in a cohort sampled during active COVID-19. This chain links TRBV25-1 with TRBJ2-5; D not certain. The sample was peripheral blood. The CDR3 DNA reads as TGTGCCAGCAGTGAATTAGTCATACAGAACCAAGAGACCCAGTACTTC. This codes for CASSELVIQNQETQYF. The whole variable domain, remainder taken from reference TRBV25-1 and TRBJ2-5, is EADIYQTPRYLVIGTGKKITLECSQTMGHDKMYWYQQDPGMELHLIHYSYGVNSTEKGDLSSESTVSRIRTEHFPLTLESARPSHTSQYLCASSELVIQNQETQYFGPGTRLLVL.